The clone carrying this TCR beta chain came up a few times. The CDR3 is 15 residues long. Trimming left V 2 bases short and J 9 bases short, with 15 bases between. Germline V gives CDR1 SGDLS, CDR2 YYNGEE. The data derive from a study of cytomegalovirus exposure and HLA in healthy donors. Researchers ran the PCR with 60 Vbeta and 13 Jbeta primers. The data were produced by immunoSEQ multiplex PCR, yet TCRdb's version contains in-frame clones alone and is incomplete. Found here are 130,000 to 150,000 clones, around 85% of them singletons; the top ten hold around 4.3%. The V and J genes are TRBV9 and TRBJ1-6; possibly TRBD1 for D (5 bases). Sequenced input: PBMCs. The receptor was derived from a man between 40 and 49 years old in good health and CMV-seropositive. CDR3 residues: CASSVSTGPGSPLHF. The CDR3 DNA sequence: TGTGCCAGCAGCGTTTCCACAGGCCCGGGTTCACCCCTCCACTTT.